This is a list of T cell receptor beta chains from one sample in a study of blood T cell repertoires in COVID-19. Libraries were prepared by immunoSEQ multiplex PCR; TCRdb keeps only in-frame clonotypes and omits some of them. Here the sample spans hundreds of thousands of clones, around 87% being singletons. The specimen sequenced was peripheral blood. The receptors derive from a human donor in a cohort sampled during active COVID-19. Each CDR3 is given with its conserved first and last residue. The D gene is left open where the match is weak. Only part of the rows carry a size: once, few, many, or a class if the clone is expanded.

TGTGCCACCAGTGATTTCGGGAGGGCCGGAGATACGCAGTATTTT,CATSDFGRAGDTQYF,TRBD2,TRBJ2-3,TRBV24-1,.
TGCGCCAGCAGCTTGGGTCCGGGGGGCAATGAGCAGTTCTTC,CASSLGPGGNEQFF,TRBD2,TRBJ2-1,TRBV5-1,.
TGTGCCAGCAGTTACCTCCTCCAGCGGGGAGGAGAGACCCAGTACTTC,CASSYLLQRGGETQYF,TRBD2,TRBJ2-5,TRBV6-2/TRBV6-3,.
TGCGCCAGCAGCACAGCGGGGGGCACAGATACGCAGTATTTT,CASSTAGGTDTQYF,TRBD2,TRBJ2-3,TRBV5-1,.
TGCAGCGTTAAAGGTGGGGCTCCCGAGCAGTACTTC,CSVKGGAPEQYF,.,TRBJ2-7,TRBV29-1,.
TGCGCCAGCAGCCAAGATTCGAGGTTAACTGGAAACACCATATATTTT,CASSQDSRLTGNTIYF,.,TRBJ1-3,TRBV4-1,.
TGTGCCAGCAGCTTAGGGGACAGGCAAAGGTGGTTCCCAGATACGCAGTATTTT,CASSLGDRQRWFPDTQYF,TRBD1,TRBJ2-3,TRBV7-9,.
TGTGCCAGCACCCCCTCGGGAGCGAGGACTGAAGCTTTCTTT,CASTPSGARTEAFF,.,TRBJ1-1,TRBV11-2,.
TGTGCCAGCGGCACTTGCACAGATACGCAGTATTTT,CASGTCTDTQYF,.,TRBJ2-3,TRBV21-1,once
TGTGCCAGCACACCCGGGAGCAATCAGCCCCAGCATTTT,CASTPGSNQPQHF,.,TRBJ1-5,TRBV6-5,.
TGCGCCAGCAGCGTAGGTATAGCGGCGGCCTACGAGCAGTACTTC,CASSVGIAAAYEQYF,.,TRBJ2-7,TRBV5-1,.
TGTGCCAGCAGCCAACAGAACTATGGCTACACCTTC,CASSQQNYGYTF,.,TRBJ1-2,TRBV4-2,.
TGTGCCAGCAGCCCAGTCGACAGGGTGGCCTACGAGCAGTACTTC,CASSPVDRVAYEQYF,TRBD1,TRBJ2-7,TRBV3-1/TRBV3-2,.
TGTGCCAGCAGTTCCTTGGGGGGTTTCTCTGGAAACACCATATATTTT,CASSSLGGFSGNTIYF,.,TRBJ1-3,TRBV28,once
TGTGCCATCAGTGACCCTCTTATTAGCAAACGAAGCACAGATACGCAGTATTTT,CAISDPLISKRSTDTQYF,.,TRBJ2-3,TRBV10-3,.
TGCGCCAGTATCGACAGGAAAATTCAGCCCCAGCATTTT,CASIDRKIQPQHF,.,TRBJ1-5,TRBV23-1,.
TGTGCCAGCAGCTTAGGGCCCCAGTACCAAGAGACCCAGTACTTC,CASSLGPQYQETQYF,.,TRBJ2-5,TRBV7-8,few
TGTGCCAGCAGCCTCAGGGGGCTAGAGACCCAGTACTTC,CASSLRGLETQYF,TRBD1,TRBJ2-5,TRBV27,few
TGTGCCAGCAGCCGACAACTAGCGGGGAATCAAGAGACCCAGTACTTC,CASSRQLAGNQETQYF,TRBD2,TRBJ2-5,TRBV25-1,.
TGTGCCAGCAGCCCCGCGGGTTCCTACGAGCAGTACTTC,CASSPAGSYEQYF,.,TRBJ2-7,TRBV9,.
TGCAGCGTTGAAGTAGGACTAGCGGGAGGAACCACCTACGAGCAGTACTTC,CSVEVGLAGGTTYEQYF,TRBD2,TRBJ2-7,TRBV29-1,.
TGTGCCAGCAGCTTAGCGCGGACAGGGCCCACAACGGAGACCCAGTACTTC,CASSLARTGPTTETQYF,TRBD1,TRBJ2-5,TRBV7-9,.
TGCAGTGCTAGTCTGACAGACACTGAAGCTTTCTTT,CSASLTDTEAFF,.,TRBJ1-1,TRBV20-1,.
TGCGCCAGCAGCCAAGGGAGGGGGCTTGGCAGGTATGGCTACACCTTC,CASSQGRGLGRYGYTF,TRBD1,TRBJ1-2,TRBV4-1,.
TGTGCCAGCAGCTTAGAGGCGGGCTATAGTGGCTACACCTTC,CASSLEAGYSGYTF,.,TRBJ1-2,TRBV7-2,.
TGTGCCAGCAGAAGGACAGGGGTGGTTGGTGGCTACACCTTC,CASRRTGVVGGYTF,TRBD1,TRBJ1-2,TRBV7-2,.
TGCGCCAGCAGCTTAAACTCCGGGACTAGCGGGGACACAGATACGCAGTATTTT,CASSLNSGTSGDTDTQYF,TRBD2,TRBJ2-3,TRBV5-1,.
TGTGCCAGTAGTATAGTTGCAGGGACAAACACTGAAGCTTTCTTT,CASSIVAGTNTEAFF,.,TRBJ1-1,TRBV19,few
TGCGCCAGCAGCTTGCAACCAGGGCTTAACTATGGCTACACCTTC,CASSLQPGLNYGYTF,.,TRBJ1-2,TRBV5-1,.
TGTGCCAGCAGTTACGTCGGGTATTTAACTGAAGCTTTCTTT,CASSYVGYLTEAFF,.,TRBJ1-1,TRBV6-2/TRBV6-3,.
TGTGCCTGGAGTAGGGGCCGTAAGGGTGAAAAACTGTTTTTT,CAWSRGRKGEKLFF,.,TRBJ1-4,TRBV30,few
TGTGCCAGCAGTTTTAAGACTGTTTGGTACTTC,CASSFKTVWYF,.,TRBJ2-7,TRBV28,.
TGTGCCAGCACCAGGACAGGGGCAAGTGGCTACACCTTC,CASTRTGASGYTF,TRBD1,TRBJ1-2,TRBV12-3/TRBV12-4,.
TGTGCCAGCAGCTTAGGGACTAGCGGGAGAGGAGGAGAGACCCAGTACTTC,CASSLGTSGRGGETQYF,TRBD2,TRBJ2-5,TRBV11-2,.
TGTGCCAGCAGCCCTGATAGCGGGAGTGGGGCTCGTTTACCTAATGAGCAGTTCTTC,CASSPDSGSGARLPNEQFF,TRBD2,TRBJ2-1,TRBV7-3,few
TGTGCCATCAAGCGGGAGGGGAATCAGCCCCAGCATTTT,CAIKREGNQPQHF,.,TRBJ1-5,TRBV10-3,.
TGTGCCAGCAGCGTCCGGGTCGACTCCTACAATGAGCAGTTCTTC,CASSVRVDSYNEQFF,.,TRBJ2-1,TRBV9,.
TGTGCCAGCAGACGGGACAGGGAAGAGCAGTACTTC,CASRRDREEQYF,TRBD1,TRBJ2-7,TRBV2,.
TGTGCCAGCCGGACAAACAGGGGGACTAATGAAAAACTGTTTTTT,CASRTNRGTNEKLFF,TRBD1,TRBJ1-4,TRBV2,.
TGTGCCAGCAGTTCCTTTGACAGGGTAAATGAAAAACTGTTTTTT,CASSSFDRVNEKLFF,TRBD1,TRBJ1-4,TRBV28,few
TGCGCCAGCAGTGTTAGCGGGAAGAATCGGGAGCAGTTCTTC,CASSVSGKNREQFF,TRBD2,TRBJ2-1,TRBV10-1,.
TGTGCCAGCAGTTCCCCCTCCGGGACTAACTCCTTCAAGCAGTACTTC,CASSSPSGTNSFKQYF,TRBD2,TRBJ2-7,TRBV28,.
TGCGCCAGCAGCTGGGGGGACAGGGACGCCTACGAGCAGTACTTC,CASSWGDRDAYEQYF,TRBD1,TRBJ2-7,TRBV5-1,.
TGTGCCAGCAGCTGGCAGGGGGCAGAGGGCACTGAAGCTTTCTTT,CASSWQGAEGTEAFF,TRBD1,TRBJ1-1,TRBV5-5,.
TGTGCCAGCTGGAGAGGCGATAACTATGGCTACACCTTC,CASWRGDNYGYTF,.,TRBJ1-2,TRBV28,.
TGCGCCAGCAGCCGTGGACAGGGGGAGGCCGGGCAGTACTTC,CASSRGQGEAGQYF,TRBD1,TRBJ2-7,TRBV5-1,.
TGCGCCAGCAGCTTGGCCGCGTCAGGGGACACTGAAGCTTTCTTT,CASSLAASGDTEAFF,.,TRBJ1-1,TRBV5-1,.
TGTGCCAGCAGCCCGAATCAGCCCCAGCATTTT,CASSPNQPQHF,.,TRBJ1-5,TRBV28,.
TGTGCCAGCATCCCCGCTGCGGGAGGGGACACTGAAGCTTTCTTT,CASIPAAGGDTEAFF,.,TRBJ1-1,TRBV5-4,once
TGTGCCACCAGTGACCCCGACCACGACTCGGCTAGCGGGCGTAACAATGAGCAGTTCTTC,CATSDPDHDSASGRNNEQFF,TRBD2,TRBJ2-1,TRBV24-1,.
TGTGCCAGCAGCCCCGGCGGGCACAATCAGCCCCAGCATTTT,CASSPGGHNQPQHF,.,TRBJ1-5,TRBV7-8,once
TGTGCCTGGACCCTGGGGCATAGGAGGGACACAGATACGCAGTATTTT,CAWTLGHRRDTDTQYF,.,TRBJ2-3,TRBV30,.
TGTGCCATCAGCGCCGACAGGGACGATCAGCCCCAGCATTTT,CAISADRDDQPQHF,TRBD1,TRBJ1-5,TRBV10-3,.
TGTGCCAGCGCGGGGGTAGCGGGTTACAATGAGCAGTTCTTC,CASAGVAGYNEQFF,TRBD2,TRBJ2-1,TRBV5-6,.
TGTGCCTGGAGCTTGGCCCTGAACACTGAAGCTTTCTTT,CAWSLALNTEAFF,.,TRBJ1-1,TRBV30,.
TGTGCCAGTAGTATAAGAGGGCCGAGGTTCACTGAAGCTTTCTTT,CASSIRGPRFTEAFF,.,TRBJ1-1,TRBV19,.
TGTGCCAGCAGCACTAGCGGAAGCTCCTACAATGAGCAGTTCTTC,CASSTSGSSYNEQFF,TRBD2,TRBJ2-1,TRBV7-2,.
TGTGCCAGCAGCGTAGCTGAGGGTTGGGCGCAGTATTTT,CASSVAEGWAQYF,.,TRBJ2-3,TRBV9,.
TGTGCCAGCAGCTTGGGCCCTCGGGAAGGCGGCACTGAAGCTTTCTTT,CASSLGPREGGTEAFF,.,TRBJ1-1,TRBV5-6,.
TGTGCCATCAGCCAGGGGACGGCTAACTATGGCTACACCTTC,CAISQGTANYGYTF,.,TRBJ1-2,TRBV10-3,.